The 25 T cell receptor beta chains reported below all come from one sample, sequenced in a study of blood T cells in healthy people across ages. A second PCR, run for roughly 6 to 11 cycles, used a sample-barcoded 5' primer plus a J-beta primer mix. Each CDR3 protein gets one entry after TCRdb re-called the 5' RACE reads with MiXCR. The sample holds around 990,000 distinct CDR3 sequences; 20% to 25% are singletons and the top ten take 0.65% to 0.95%. This sample also appeared in a second study, on T cells of mothers and their children.

The specimen was blood. Receptors were obtained from a girl aged 2-9 years in good health.

The CDR3 DNA reads as TGCAGCGTCGTACGGGGAGAGCAGTACTTC. This sequence encodes CSVVRGEQYF. The chain employs TRBV29-1 and TRBJ2-7; weak D call: TRBD2 (5 bases). The CDR3 has 10 residues. Trimming removed 6 bases from V and 7 bases from J, with 10 bases in between. The germline CDR1 and CDR2 sequences are SQVTM and ANQGSEA.

This clonotype was counted only a few times. This chain uses TRBV3-1 with TRBJ2-5, with D possibly being TRBD2 (6 bases). This CDR3 is 16 amino acids long. The germline V gene encodes CDR1 LGHDT and CDR2 YNNKEL (reference sequence). The V end was cut by 0 bases, the J end by 1 base, with 12 bases between. CDR3 coding DNA: TGTGCCAGCAGCCAAGAAGGGACTTTACGCCAAGAGACCCAGTACTTC. Its protein is CASSQEGTLRQETQYF.

This clonotype came up a few times. The J gene is TRBJ1-1, the V gene TRBV13, with D uncertain. The CDR3 spans 16 residues. CDR1 is PRHDT, CDR2 FYEKMQ, per germline (reference sequence). V shed 1 base and J shed 1 base, with 13 bases lying between them. The CDR3 sequence: CASSLVVVSANTEAFF. CDR3 nucleotides: TGTGCCAGCAGCTTAGTCGTCGTCTCAGCGAACACTGAAGCTTTCTTT. The full variable domain, completed using reference TRBV13 and TRBJ1-1, is AAGVIQSPRHLIKEKRETATLKCYPIPRHDTVYWYQQGPGQDPQFLISFYEKMQSDKGSIPDRFSAQQFSDYHSELNMSSLELGDSALYFCASSLVVVSANTEAFFGQGTRLTVV.

This clonotype has a count of ten or more. The rearrangement uses TRBV5-1 and TRBJ1-1, with D possibly TRBD1 on 5 matching bases. Germline CDR1 reads SGHRS; CDR2 reads YFSETQ. This CDR3 has 14 amino acids. V was cut by 5 bases and J by 2 bases, with 13 bases left in between. CDR3 in DNA: TGCGCCAGCAGGGACGGGACGCTTAACACTGAAGCTTTCTTT. Protein: CASRDGTLNTEAFF. The full variable domain, completed using reference TRBV5-1 and TRBJ1-1, is KAGVTQTPRYLIKTRGQQVTLSCSPISGHRSVSWYQQTPGQGLQFLFEYFSETQRNKGNFPGRFSGRQFSNSRSEMNVSTLELGDSALYLCASRDGTLNTEAFFGQGTRLTVV.

This chain links TRBV6-5 with TRBJ1-2; TRBD1 agrees at 8 bases. CDR3 length: 13 residues. J gave up 4 bases and V 2 bases, and 0 bases lay outside the gene matches. The germline gives CDR1 MNHEY, CDR2 SVGAGI. CDR3 in DNA: TGTGCCAGCAGTTACACAGGGGGCTATGGCTACACCTTC. This codes for CASSYTGGYGYTF.

The CDR3 reads CASRLGSTSGGLGTQYF. In DNA, the CDR3 is TGCGCCAGCAGACTCGGCTCGACTAGCGGGGGGCTTGGGACCCAGTACTTC. The chain carries TRBV5-1 and TRBJ2-5; 13 bases map to TRBD2. From germline, CDR1 is SGHRS and CDR2 YFSETQ. The CDR3 runs 17 residues. The ends lost 5 bases at V and 7 bases at J; junction bases unmatched: 14.

The gene calls are TRBV29-1 and TRBJ2-7; D is perhaps TRBD1 (5 bases). The V and J ends lost 6 bases and 3 bases respectively, with 15 bases between them. Per the germline V gene, CDR1 is SQVTM and CDR2 is ANQGSEA. The CDR3 is 13 residues long. The CDR3 DNA is TGCAGCGTCCTCGATAGACAGCGCTACGAGCAGTACTTC. Its protein product is CSVLDRQRYEQYF.

This clonotype has just a few counts. This chain uses TRBV5-4 with TRBJ2-3; D remains unclear. Trimming shortened V by 2 bases and J by 4 bases, and 11 bases separated the two germline ends. The CDR3 is 14 amino acids. Per germline, CDR1 SGHNT and CDR2 YYREEE (reference sequence). The CDR3 region has the DNA TGTGCCAGCAGCTTCTCCCTAGGAGCAGATACGCAGTATTTT. It translates to CASSFSLGADTQYF. Full variable domain (outside the CDR3, taken from reference TRBV5-4 and TRBJ2-3): ETGVTQSPTHLIKTRGQQVTLRCSSQSGHNTVSWYQQALGQGPQFIFQYYREEENGRGNFPPRFSGLQFPNYSSELNVNALELDDSALYLCASSFSLGADTQYFGPGTRLTVL.

The chain carries TRBV28 and TRBJ2-7; D is unresolved. The germline gives CDR1 MDHEN, CDR2 SYDVKM. This CDR3 contains 12 residues. The V and J ends lost 4 bases and 6 bases respectively, with 10 bases between them. In DNA, the CDR3 is TGTGCCAGCAGTTGGACGGTAGCCGAGCAGTACTTC. It encodes CASSWTVAEQYF.

J is TRBJ2-3 and V is TRBV29-1; D call uncertain. Germline V lookup: CDR1 SQVTM, CDR2 ANQGSEA. Trimming took 4 bases from V and 1 from J, leaving 6 bases between them. The CDR3 extends over 12 amino acids. As DNA, the CDR3 is TGCAGCGTTGTGGTGGGCACAGATACGCAGTATTTT. Protein: CSVVVGTDTQYF.

Remarks on this clonotype: The junction shows a germline mismatch at one end, possibly a read error. The gene calls are TRBV7-7 and TRBJ2-6; D might be TRBD1 or TRBD2, each matching 6 bases. The CDR3 loop spans 18 amino acids. The germline CDR1 and CDR2 sequences are SSHAT and FNYEAQ (reference sequence). This chain's CDR3 is CASSLEWGASRGANVLTF. CDR3 sequence (DNA): TGTGCTAGCAGCTTAGAGTGGGGGGCCTCGCGTGGGGCCAACGTCCTGACTTTC.

This clonotype was counted only a few times. This chain connects TRBV29-1 to TRBJ2-1; 9 nucleotides align to TRBD2. Germline V gives CDR1 SQVTM, CDR2 ANQGSEA. The CDR3 spans 14 residues. The V and J ends lost 3 bases and 4 bases, in that order; junction bases with no gene match: 4. CDR3 sequence (DNA): TGCAGCGTTGATAGCGGGGGAGATTACAATGAGCAGTTCTTC. Protein product: CSVDSGGDYNEQFF.

The V gene is TRBV28, the J gene TRBJ2-5; D may be TRBD1 (6 bases). The DNA end favors TRBJ2-7, so the J call may be wrong. Germline V gene sequence: CDR1 MDHEN, CDR2 SYDVKM. The CDR3 length is 13 residues. CDR3 amino acids: CASGGGGLGEQYF. CDR3 bases: TGTGCCAGCGGGGGCGGCGGGTTGGGCGAGCAGTACTTC.

V gene TRBV14 combines with J gene TRBJ1-4; D unresolved. Germline V gene data show CDR1 as SGHDN and CDR2 as FVKESK. CDR3 length: 14 amino acids. The germline V and J ends were trimmed by 2 bases and 8 bases, with 12 bases remaining between them. The CDR3 is CASSQMGIREKLFF. CDR3 DNA: TGTGCCAGCAGCCAAATGGGGATTCGCGAAAAACTGTTTTTT.

This rearrangement joins TRBV29-1 to TRBJ2-5; D tentatively fits TRBD1 or TRBD2 (6 bases each). This CDR3 region has 11 residues. The germline V and J ends were trimmed by 4 bases and 5 bases, with 8 bases remaining between them. CDR1 and CDR2 from the germline V gene are SQVTM and ANQGSEA. DNA of the CDR3: TGCAGCGTTGTGGGGGGCGAGACCCAGTACTTC. It codes for CSVVGGETQYF.

CDR3 nucleotides: TGTGCCAGCAGTTACTCGGCGGGAGACAATGAGCAGTTCTTC. It encodes CASSYSAGDNEQFF. The rearrangement uses TRBV6-5 and TRBJ2-5; 7 bases fit TRBD2. The DNA matches TRBJ2-1 better at its end, which makes the J call doubtful. The CDR3 covers 14 residues. Germline V gene sequence: CDR1 MNHEY, CDR2 SVGAGI.

This chain joins TRBV20-1 and TRBJ2-7; the match to TRBD1 covers 9 bases. The V and J ends lost 6 bases and 4 bases, in that order; junction bases with no gene match: 7. The CDR3 totals 13 residues. Looked up from germline, CDR1 is DFQATT and CDR2 is SNEGSKA (reference sequence). CDR3 sequence: CSAKDRGVYEQYF. The CDR3 DNA is TGCAGTGCAAAGGACAGGGGTGTGTACGAGCAGTACTTC.

There are a few counts of this clonotype. This chain uses TRBV3-1 with TRBJ1-1; weak D call: TRBD1 (5 bases). The germline V gene has CDR1 LGHDT and CDR2 YNNKEL (reference sequence). V was shortened by 4 bases and J by 5 bases, with 17 bases between the two germline ends. The CDR3 runs 15 residues. The CDR3 DNA is TGTGCCAGCAGCCTGGCCGGGCAGGGTAGGACTGAAGCTTTCTTT. Its translation is CASSLAGQGRTEAFF. The full variable domain, in which reference TRBV3-1 and TRBJ1-1 provide the parts outside the CDR3, is DTAVSQTPKYLVTQMGNDKSIKCEQNLGHDTMYWYKQDSKKFLKIMFSYNNKELIINETVPNRFSPKSPDKAHLNLHINSLELGDSAVYFCASSLAGQGRTEAFFGQGTRLTVV.

This clonotype was detected only a few times. V usage is TRBV9 and J usage is TRBJ2-7, with D possibly TRBD2 on 5 matching bases. V was cut by 4 bases and J by 1 base, with 12 bases left in between. CDR1 is SGDLS, CDR2 YYNGEE, per germline. CDR3 length equals 14 residues. The chain's CDR3 is CASSQEDGSYEQYF. The CDR3 nucleotides read TGTGCCAGCAGCCAGGAGGACGGTTCCTACGAGCAGTACTTC.

With respect to this clonotype: This could be a read error, since a much larger clone is one nucleotide away. The chain has TRBV20-1 and TRBJ2-1, with TRBD2 matching over 14 bases. The length of the CDR3 is 16 residues. Germline lookup yields CDR1 DFQATT and CDR2 SNEGSKA (reference sequence). The CDR3 nucleotides read TGCAGTGCTCCCGGACTAGCGGGAGGAATCTACAATGAGCAGCTCTTC. Protein product: CSAPGLAGGIYNEQLF.

This clonotype showed up just a few times. The chain combines TRBV29-1 with TRBJ2-1, with 9 bases lining up with TRBD2. Germline CDR1 and CDR2: SQVTM and ANQGSEA. The CDR3 is 18 residues long. V gave up 5 bases and J gave up 2 bases; unmatched junction bases: 16. CDR3 DNA: TGCAGCGTTTCCCCCTTGGTTTCGCGGGAGGGAACCTACAATGAGCAGTTCTTC. Amino acid sequence: CSVSPLVSREGTYNEQFF.

The chain links TRBV28 to TRBJ2-7; D is perhaps TRBD2 (6 bases). This CDR3 region has 15 residues. The V end lost 6 bases, the J end lost 1 base, and 16 bases lay between the germline ends. CDR1 and CDR2 from the germline V gene are MDHEN and SYDVKM. As DNA, the CDR3 is TGTGCCAGCAGGGGAGGCTCAACAAGGTCCTACGAGCAGTACTTC. Encoded protein: CASRGGSTRSYEQYF.

Concerning this clonotype: One end of the junction fails to match germline, which may point to a read error. The gene calls are TRBV3-1 and TRBJ1-4; D remains ambiguous. CDR3 length: 12 amino acids. Germline V gene sequence: CDR1 LGHDT, CDR2 YNNKEL (reference sequence). The CDR3 DNA is TGTGCCAGCAGCCAGACGGAAGAAAAACTGTCTTTT. Residues: CASSQTEEKLSF.

This chain uses TRBV5-6 with TRBJ2-1, with TRBD2 identical over 8 bases. Per the germline V gene, CDR1 is SGHDT and CDR2 is YYEEEE. The CDR3 is 19 amino acids. After removal of 0 bases from V and 0 bases from J, the junction contained 11 bases not matched to a gene. Written as DNA, the CDR3 is TGTGCCAGCAGCTTGGAGGGAGCGGGGGTTTACAGCTCCTACAATGAGCAGTTCTTC. Protein: CASSLEGAGVYSSYNEQFF.

This clonotype was detected only a few times. V usage is TRBV6-2 or TRBV6-3 and J usage is TRBJ1-4; 7 nucleotides line up with TRBD1. The germline gives CDR1 MNHEY, CDR2 SVGEGT. The CDR3 loop spans 17 amino acids. V shed 2 bases, J shed 7 bases, and the junction held 13 bases outside the gene matches. The chain's CDR3 is CASSYGHRGGGSEKLFF. CDR3 sequence (DNA): TGTGCCAGCAGTTACGGGCACAGGGGAGGAGGGAGTGAAAAACTGTTTTTT.